Listed below are T cell receptor beta chains from one sample, sequenced in a study of T-cell memory formation after mild COVID-19. In TCRdb, the 5' RACE reads were re-called with MiXCR into one record per CDR3 protein. The sample includes 300,000 to 350,000 distinct CDR3 sequences, about 13% of them seen just once. Sequences were obtained from PBMCs or a T cell subset sorted from them (not recorded which). The receptors here all came from a man aged 18 to 35 who had mild COVID-19 (a few samples of this study predate the infection). Cell type and time point are not known. The CDR3 runs from the conserved cysteine through the conserved F or W. A D gene is named only where the DNA matches it firmly. Size is omitted from some rows. Given values are once, few, many or a class for expanded clones.

NA,TRBV18,NA,TRBJ1-5,CASSPPGGPDQPQHF,TGTGCCAGCTCACCACCCGGGGGGCCCGATCAGCCCCAGCATTTT
few,TRBV12-3/TRBV12-4,NA,TRBJ2-1,CASSTGGNEQFF,TGTGCCAGCTCGACAGGAGGGAATGAGCAGTTCTTC
few,TRBV6-5,TRBD1,TRBJ1-5,CASSSTGNEQPQHF,TGTGCCAGCAGCTCGACAGGGAACGAACAGCCCCAGCATTTT
many,TRBV7-2,TRBD2,TRBJ2-3,CASSQGSGRDTQYF,TGTGCCAGCAGCCAGGGTAGCGGGCGAGATACGCAGTATTTT
NA,TRBV4-3,NA,TRBJ2-2,CASSQGIMRTGELFF,TGCGCCAGCAGCCAGGGGATAATGAGAACCGGGGAGCTGTTTTTT
few,TRBV11-2,TRBD2,TRBJ2-1,CASSPTSGPYNEQFF,TGTGCCAGCAGCCCTACTAGCGGGCCCTACAATGAGCAGTTCTTC
NA,TRBV10-3,TRBD2,TRBJ2-5,CAISQGLAGLVETQYF,TGTGCCATCAGTCAGGGACTAGCGGGGTTGGTAGAGACCCAGTACTTC
few,TRBV5-1,NA,TRBJ1-6,CASSLDPYNSPLHF,TGCGCCAGCAGCTTGGACCCATATAATTCACCCCTCCACTTT
NA,TRBV5-5,NA,TRBJ2-1,CASSLPYGNEQFF,TGTGCCAGCAGCTTGCCCTACGGTAATGAGCAGTTCTTC
NA,TRBV12-3/TRBV12-4,NA,TRBJ1-2,CASSLRALSLGYTF,TGTGCCAGCAGTTTAAGGGCCCTCTCTCTTGGCTACACCTTC
few,TRBV6-1,TRBD1,TRBJ1-2,CASSEAWTGRVYGYTF,TGTGCCAGCAGTGAAGCTTGGACAGGGCGGGTCTATGGCTACACCTTC
NA,TRBV10-2,TRBD2,TRBJ2-3,CASSESGLAGNTQYF,TGCGCCAGCAGTGAGTCCGGACTAGCGGGGAATACGCAGTATTTT
few,TRBV6-1,NA,TRBJ1-1,CASSEFQGIVTEAFF,TGTGCCAGCAGTGAATTCCAGGGGATCGTTACTGAAGCTTTCTTT
few,TRBV6-2/TRBV6-3,NA,TRBJ1-5,CASSYGGFHNQPQHF,TGTGCCAGCAGTTACGGGGGGTTTCACAATCAGCCCCAGCATTTT
NA,TRBV30,TRBD2,TRBJ2-7,CAWSVAGGRFSYEQYF,TGTGCCTGGAGTGTAGCGGGGGGCCGCTTCAGCTACGAGCAGTACTTC
NA,TRBV7-2,NA,TRBJ2-1,CASSLDGGPGNEQFF,TGTGCCAGCAGCTTAGACGGGGGGCCGGGGAATGAGCAGTTCTTC
NA,TRBV4-1,NA,TRBJ1-5,CASSQRDTDNQPQHF,TGCGCCAGCAGCCAAAGGGACACAGACAATCAGCCCCAGCATTTT
many,TRBV10-3,NA,TRBJ1-1,CAIQTDGSEAFF,TGTGCCATCCAGACGGATGGGTCTGAAGCTTTCTTT
few,TRBV28,NA,TRBJ1-4,CASSPQGSAYEKLFF,TGTGCCAGCAGTCCACAGGGATCGGCCTATGAAAAACTGTTTTTT
NA,TRBV6-5,NA,TRBJ2-4,CASMPRGTLAKNIQYF,TGTGCCAGTATGCCACGGGGAACCTTAGCCAAAAACATTCAGTACTTC
few,TRBV7-2,NA,TRBJ2-2,CASRAPRTQYTGELFF,TGTGCCAGCAGGGCCCCGAGGACTCAATACACCGGGGAGCTGTTTTTT
many,TRBV4-2,NA,TRBJ2-5,CASSQERQTQYF,TGTGCCAGCAGCCAAGAGCGACAGACCCAGTACTTC
few,TRBV6-2/TRBV6-3,NA,TRBJ2-5,CASSWDMGGDQETQYF,TGTGCCAGCAGTTGGGACATGGGCGGGGACCAAGAGACCCAGTACTTC
few,TRBV7-2,NA,TRBJ2-5,CASSPRDLETQYF,TGTGCCAGCAGCCCCCGGGACCTAGAGACCCAGTACTTC
NA,TRBV11-1,NA,TRBJ2-3,CASSFGPRADTQYF,TGTGCCAGCAGCTTTGGTCCGAGGGCGGATACGCAGTATTTT
many,TRBV7-8,NA,TRBJ1-6,CASSLGALSSYNSPLHF,TGTGCCAGCAGCTTAGGGGCTTTGAGCTCCTATAATTCACCCCTCCACTTT
NA,TRBV18,NA,TRBJ2-3,CASSPPNYDTQYF,TGTGCCAGCTCACCACCGAACTACGATACGCAGTATTTT
NA,TRBV7-9,TRBD1,TRBJ2-3,CASSLGTGDRRGPQYF,TGTGCCAGCAGCTTGGGGACAGGGGATCGGCGGGGGCCGCAGTATTTT
many,TRBV6-5,NA,TRBJ2-5,CASRPRPGGGETQYF,TGTGCCAGCAGGCCTCGTCCGGGGGGCGGAGAGACCCAGTACTTC
many,TRBV3-1,NA,TRBJ2-4,CASSHSNIQYF,TGTGCCAGCAGCCACTCTAACATTCAGTACTTC
NA,TRBV18,NA,TRBJ2-5,CASSPTGSQYF,TGTGCCAGCTCACCGACTGGGTCCCAGTACTTC
NA,TRBV2,NA,TRBJ1-2,CASEGRGRHGYTF,TGTGCCAGCGAGGGAAGGGGTCGGCATGGCTACACCTTC
NA,TRBV5-1,TRBD2,TRBJ2-3,CASSLATSGQSTDTQYF,TGCGCCAGCAGCTTGGCGACTAGCGGGCAGAGCACAGATACGCAGTATTTT
NA,TRBV5-5,TRBD2,TRBJ2-3,CASSLGLGGFSTDTQYF,TGTGCCAGCAGCTTGGGTCTGGGAGGGTTTAGCACAGATACGCAGTATTTT
NA,TRBV5-1,TRBD1,TRBJ1-1,CASNPRETGGNTEAFF,TGCGCCAGCAACCCACGAGAGACAGGGGGAAACACTGAAGCTTTCTTT
NA,TRBV13,NA,TRBJ2-4,CASSLRAGDKNIQYF,TGTGCCAGCAGCTTGCGGGCAGGGGACAAAAACATTCAGTACTTC
few,TRBV12-3/TRBV12-4,TRBD1,TRBJ1-5,CASSPRDRVNQPQHF,TGTGCCAGCAGTCCCCGGGACAGGGTCAATCAGCCCCAGCATTTT
many,TRBV25-1,NA,TRBJ2-7,CASSSRGLGEQYF,TGTGCCAGCAGTTCCAGAGGCCTTGGGGAGCAGTACTTC
NA,TRBV27,NA,TRBJ2-3,CASSFAALVVDTQYF,TGTGCCAGCAGTTTTGCGGCACTAGTTGTAGATACGCAGTATTTT
NA,TRBV18,NA,TRBJ2-1,CASSPIGIDEQFF,TGTGCCAGCTCACCAATTGGGATCGATGAGCAGTTCTTC
few,TRBV2,TRBD1,TRBJ1-1,CASSVRQGAFF,TGTGCCAGCAGTGTACGACAGGGGGCTTTCTTT
many,TRBV23-1,TRBD2,TRBJ2-1,CASRPTGTSGAMINNEQFF,TGCGCCAGCAGGCCGACCGGGACTAGCGGGGCCATGATAAACAATGAGCAGTTCTTC
NA,TRBV20-1,NA,TRBJ1-1,CSARGDGTEAFF,TGCAGTGCAAGGGGTGATGGAACTGAAGCTTTCTTT
few,TRBV20-1,TRBD1,TRBJ1-1,CSARDHRGVGTEAFF,TGCAGTGCTAGAGATCACAGGGGAGTGGGGACCGAAGCTTTCTTT
few,TRBV10-3,TRBD1,TRBJ2-3,CAIRRRRDREADTQYF,TGTGCCATCAGGAGGCGCCGGGACAGGGAGGCAGATACGCAGTATTTT
many,TRBV10-3,NA,TRBJ2-2,CAISESNTGELFF,TGTGCCATCAGTGAGTCGAACACCGGGGAGCTGTTTTTT
NA,TRBV21-1,NA,TRBJ1-6,CASSKVGGRVSPLHF,TGTGCCAGCAGCAAAGTAGGGGGGCGGGTTTCACCCCTCCACTTT
few,TRBV5-1,TRBD2,TRBJ2-3,CASSFTRGGGDTQYF,TGCGCCAGCAGCTTCACTCGGGGGGGCGGAGATACGCAGTATTTT
few,TRBV10-3,NA,TRBJ1-1,CATEGGTVMNTEAFF,TGTGCCACCGAAGGGGGGACGGTCATGAACACTGAAGCTTTCTTT
NA,TRBV2,TRBD2,TRBJ2-3,CASSRTSGGANTQYF,TGTGCCAGCAGTCGGACTAGCGGGGGGGCGAATACGCAGTATTTT
NA,TRBV25-1,NA,TRBJ2-3,CASRGSDGVTDTQYF,TGTGCCAGCAGAGGGTCGGACGGAGTCACAGATACGCAGTATTTT
few,TRBV2,NA,TRBJ1-1,CASSFQGRNTEAFF,TGTGCCAGCAGTTTCCAGGGGCGGAACACTGAAGCTTTCTTT
few,TRBV6-4,NA,TRBJ2-2,CASSEKGGGGELFF,TGTGCCAGCAGTGAGAAGGGAGGTGGCGGGGAGCTGTTTTTT
NA,TRBV12-3/TRBV12-4,NA,TRBJ2-4,CASSYGVAKNIQYF,TGTGCCAGCAGTTATGGGGTCGCCAAAAACATTCAGTACTTC
many,TRBV7-6,TRBD1,TRBJ2-2,CASSGQGAAGELFF,TGTGCCAGCAGTGGACAGGGGGCTGCCGGGGAGCTGTTTTTT
few,TRBV5-6,TRBD2,TRBJ2-3,CASSYGLAPDTQYF,TGTGCCAGCAGCTATGGACTAGCCCCAGATACGCAGTATTTT
NA,TRBV4-3,TRBD1,TRBJ1-6,CASSQEGAGGSPLHF,TGCGCCAGCAGCCAAGAGGGGGCAGGGGGCTCACCCCTCCACTTT
few,TRBV28,TRBD1,TRBJ1-4,CASIRSPQGVGEKLFF,TGTGCCAGCATAAGGTCTCCACAGGGGGTTGGTGAAAAACTGTTTTTT
few,TRBV19,TRBD1,TRBJ2-1,CACAWTGSYEQFF,TGTGCCTGCGCCTGGACAGGGAGTTATGAGCAGTTCTTC
few,TRBV5-1,NA,TRBJ1-1,CASSLGPGPPEAFF,TGCGCCAGCAGCTTGGGCCCAGGCCCCCCTGAAGCTTTCTTT